This section outlines one TCR beta chain sequence together with its context. Its antigen is unidentified. An end of the junction differs from the germline gene, which may be a read error. The same CDR3 is also encoded by other DNA sequences in this sample. The CDR3 length is 17 residues. Looked up from germline, CDR1 is SNHLY and CDR2 is FYNNEI. The data were taken from a study of PD-1 blockade in classical Hodgkin lymphoma. Study results and caveats: Exclusion was the outcome for patients who began nivolumab under 1 year after ASCT. The drivers behind the repertoire differences, possibly disease activity or prior therapy, remain undefined. Newly diagnosed patients reportedly trailed healthy donors in baseline TCR diversity.

Brentuximab vedotin exposure varied among the patients, all of whom had relapsed after autologous stem cell transplantation. Sequenced by immunoSEQ multiplex PCR; TCRdb stores in-frame clones only, minus some. Here the sample spans approximately 15,000 clones, around four fifths being singletons. This sequence was found in a human donor with classical Hodgkin lymphoma. The sequencing here drew on peripheral blood mononuclear cells (PBMCs), taken at baseline. This chain uses TRBV2 with TRBJ1-5, with TRBD1 as a possible D gene (6 bases). CDR3 sequence reads: CASSSEGPGDSNQPQHF. The CDR3 DNA is TGTGCCAGCAGTTCGGAAGGGCCAGGGGATAGCAATCAGCCCCAACATTTT.